This is a list of T cell receptor beta chains from one sample in a study of T cells in Graves' hyperthyroidism and ophthalmopathy. TCRdb used MiXCR to reprocess the multiplex PCR reads, holding one entry per CDR3 protein. The table shows hundreds of thousands of distinct CDR3 sequences, with around 15% occurring only once. Sequenced sample: blood. The receptors shown here come from a woman in her forties with Graves' ophthalmopathy. CDR3s leave out the opening cysteine and the closing phenylalanine or tryptophan. Fields, in order: J gene, V gene, CDR3 protein.

TRBJ2-7 TRBV2 ASKLAGLYEQY
TRBJ2-7 TRBV6-1 ASSPSGAGTFTY
TRBJ2-7 TRBV19 ASMGSGQVPYEQY
TRBJ2-2 TRBV6-2/TRBV6-3 ASRADNTGELF
TRBJ2-7 TRBV6-7 ASSYSRDRAFYEQY
TRBJ2-5 TRBV7-8 ASSVYQETQY
TRBJ1-1 TRBV5-5 ASSLTVSTGTEAF
TRBJ1-3 TRBV7-6 ASSLAGHYSGNTIY
TRBJ1-6 TRBV13 ASSPQGSYNSPLH
TRBJ1-2 TRBV5-8 ASSSQYADYGYT
TRBJ1-2 TRBV29-1 SVEIALDTNYGYT
TRBJ1-6 TRBV19 ASSSRQGSYNSPLH
TRBJ2-5 TRBV15 ATSSSPDETQY
TRBJ1-2 TRBV28 ASSSGQDVYT
TRBJ1-1 TRBV12-3/TRBV12-4 ASSFNPMGTEAF
TRBJ1-2 TRBV6-1 ASSPGQERYGYT
TRBJ2-2 TRBV12-3/TRBV12-4 ASSRGTGGNTGELF
TRBJ1-5 TRBV19 ASSNPDRGPHQPQH
TRBJ2-7 TRBV7-2 ASSPRAGATYEQY
TRBJ1-1 TRBV30 AWSDWGEAF
TRBJ1-1 TRBV10-3 AISGPSNTEAF
TRBJ2-2 TRBV11-3 ASSSRDRNTGELF
TRBJ1-3 TRBV27 ASAGAAGNTIY
TRBJ1-3 TRBV11-2 ASSLDTSWPGNTIY
TRBJ2-3 TRBV30 AWSGREGADTQY
TRBJ2-7 TRBV27 ASSLRLAGLYEQY
TRBJ2-7 TRBV5-5 ASNQGLSRSYEQY
TRBJ1-2 TRBV30 AWSFTSILDNGYT
TRBJ1-5 TRBV4-1 ASSHYLRLGSSNQPQH
TRBJ2-7 TRBV28 ASSSLGGGGTYEQY
TRBJ1-2 TRBV29-1 SVDTVGYGYT
TRBJ2-5 TRBV20-1 SAATGFESGETQY
TRBJ2-7 TRBV13 ASSFQSGLDHYEQY